This TCR beta chain emerged from a study of blood T cell repertoires in COVID-19. Study overall: Whether acute or convalescent, the COVID-19 samples came from the United States, Italy and Spain. Sources were T cells, B-cell-depleted T cells, or PBMCs; the material itself was cDNA or gDNA.

In this sample, this clone turned up once. Per the original data handling: Quantification of nucleated cells was approximated via reference gene primer amplification. Clones were read by immunoSEQ multiplex PCR, and TCRdb kept only the in-frame ones, dropping some. Clone size and the V and J calls come from that table; the DNA yielded D and trimming. Here the sample spans 120,000 or so clones, roughly 88% being singletons. The CDR3 covers 15 residues. The V and J ends lost 2 bases and 7 bases respectively, with 14 bases between them. Germline CDR1 is MNHNY and CDR2 is SVGAGI (reference sequence). Material for sequencing was peripheral blood. This clonotype originated in a woman of 80 years or more with acute or convalescent COVID-19. V usage is TRBV6-6 and J usage is TRBJ1-4; D remains ambiguous. The CDR3 bases are TGTGCCAGCAGTTACCTGACTCTTGGTAGTGAAAAACTGTTTTTT. This translates into CASSYLTLGSEKLFF.